The TCR beta chain described here comes from a study of blood T cell repertoires in COVID-19. Study overall: Acute and convalescent COVID-19 specimens originated in the United States, Italy and Spain. Sample material is recorded as cDNA or gDNA derived from T cells, B-cell-depleted T cells, or PBMCs.

Authors' methods: By means of reference gene primer amplification, nucleated cell counts were estimated. TCRdb keeps only in-frame clones here, not all; method: immunoSEQ multiplex PCR. The V and J calls and clone size come from that table; D and trimming were worked out from the DNA. The repertoire consists of 100,000 to 150,000 clones, with roughly 84% occurring once and the leading ten covering roughly 1.1%. Germline loops: CDR1 KGHSH, CDR2 LQKENI. Trimming at V came to 3 bases and at J to 7 bases, leaving 2 bases not matched to a gene. The length of the CDR3 is 13 residues. The rearrangement joins TRBV18 to TRBJ1-4, with TRBD1 matching 7 bases. Sample: peripheral blood. This TCR was sampled from a woman of 80 years or more with acute or convalescent COVID-19. The CDR3 region is CASSPTGFEKLFF. CDR3 DNA sequence: TGTGCCAGCTCACCGACAGGGTTTGAAAAACTGTTTTTT. Full variable domain (missing parts from reference TRBV18 and TRBJ1-4): NAGVMQNPRHLVRRRGQEARLRCSPMKGHSHVYWYRQLPEEGLKFMVYLQKENIIDESGMPKERFSAEFPKEGPSILRIQQVVRGDSAAYFCASSPTGFEKLFFGSGTQLSVL.